One and the same sample provided the 24 T cell receptor beta chains below, sequenced in a study of blood T cell repertoires in COVID-19. Method: immunoSEQ multiplex PCR; TCRdb's copy keeps in-frame clones and lacks some. Of approximately 94,000 clones in the sample, roughly 80% are singletons; the top ten hold about an eighth. The specimen was peripheral blood. The source of these receptors is a man between 45 and 60 years old with active or convalescent COVID-19.

The chain combines TRBV30 with TRBJ2-7; D perhaps matches TRBD2 (5 bases). The CDR3 is made up of 12 amino acids. Germline CDR1 is GTSNPN and CDR2 is SVGIG (reference sequence). Trimming left V 7 bases short and J 3 bases short, with 13 bases between. CDR3 bases: TGTGCCTTTGGCCCGGGGAACTACGAGCAGTACTTC. Residues: CAFGPGNYEQYF.

The V call is TRBV7-8, the J call TRBJ2-5, with 9 bases identical to TRBD2. The germline V gene encodes CDR1 SGHVS and CDR2 FQNEAQ. This CDR3 has 17 residues. With V trimmed by 1 base and J by 6 bases, 12 bases remained unmatched. CDR3 residues: CASSLGAGGPSVKTQYF. CDR3 nucleotides: TGTGCCAGCAGCTTAGGGGCGGGAGGGCCCTCGGTAAAGACCCAGTACTTC.

This clone came up a few times. The chain recombines TRBV23-1 with TRBJ1-1, with D maybe TRBD1 (6 bases). TRBV23-1 qualifies as an ORF whose function is uncertain. V was clipped by 0 bases and J by 11 bases, with 22 bases between them. CDR3 length: 16 amino acids. The CDR3 region has the DNA TGCGCCAGCAGTCAATCGCGGGCAGGGGCAGACCCTTCTGCTTTCTTT. Translating it yields CASSQSRAGADPSAFF.

The genes are TRBV7-2 and TRBJ1-4; D uncertain. Germline V gene sequence: CDR1 SGHTA, CDR2 FQGNSA. The V gene lost 8 bases and the J gene lost 8 bases, with 12 bases spanning the gap. The CDR3 spans 12 residues. CDR3 in DNA: TGTGCCAGCTCCTACCGGGGAGAAAAACTGTTTTTT. Encoded protein: CASSYRGEKLFF.

Comment on this clone: This same CDR3 is encoded by further DNA sequences in the sample. V usage is TRBV3-1 (or the pseudogene TRBV3-2) and J usage is TRBJ2-7; D is ambiguous. The CDR3 is made up of 12 amino acids. V was pared by 4 bases and J by 4 bases, with 8 bases between. The germline CDR1 and CDR2 sequences are LGHDT and YNNKEL (reference sequence). The CDR3 reads CASSRSGYEQYF. Here the CDR3 DNA reads TGTGCCAGCAGCCGTTCCGGGTACGAGCAGTACTTC.

Notes on this clone: Other DNA sequences from this sample encode an identical CDR3 as well. V is TRBV9 and J is TRBJ2-3, with D tentatively TRBD2 (5 bases). The ends were cut back, 5 bases at V and 0 bases at J, with 10 bases in the middle. The germline V gene has CDR1 SGDLS and CDR2 YYNGEE. The CDR3 extends over 14 amino acids. The CDR3 region has the DNA TGTGCCAGCAGTGCACGGACTAGCACAGATACGCAGTATTTT. Translating it yields CASSARTSTDTQYF. Filled out from reference TRBV9 and TRBJ2-3, the complete variable domain reads DSGVTQTPKHLITATGQRVTLRCSPRSGDLSVYWYQQSLDQGLQFLIQYYNGEERAKGNILERFSAQQFPDLHSELNLSSLELGDSALYFCASSARTSTDTQYFGPGTRLTVL.

This chain links TRBV19 with TRBJ2-5; 7 nucleotides agree with TRBD2. CDR1 is LNHDA and CDR2 is SQIVND in the germline V gene (reference sequence). The V segment lost 6 bases and the J segment 5 bases; nucleotides outside the gene matches: 12. There are 15 residues in the CDR3. The CDR3 DNA reads as TGTGCCAGTAGGAAAAGCAGGGAGGGTGGGGAGACCCAGTACTTC. Translating it yields CASRKSREGGETQYF.

This clone was picked up one time. At the DNA level, this CDR3 is encoded by other sequences in the same sample as well. The CDR3 spells CASSYSTVYNEQFF. In DNA form, the CDR3 reads TGTGCCAGCAGTTACTCGACAGTATACAATGAGCAGTTCTTC. The genes are TRBV6-6 and TRBJ2-1; possible D gene TRBD1, 5 bases. The CDR3 contains 14 residues. With 0 bases removed from V and 4 bases from J, the gap between germline ends came to 7 bases. Germline V gene sequence: CDR1 MNHNY, CDR2 SVGAGI (reference sequence).

This clone was seen a few times. The chain employs TRBV7-3 and TRBJ2-3; 7 bases match TRBD2. The CDR3 has 14 residues. The ends lost 2 bases at V and 5 bases at J; junction bases unmatched: 4. Germline CDR1 and CDR2: SGHTA and FQGTGA. CDR3 DNA sequence: TGTGCCAGCAGCTTAGGTGGGGAGGGAGATACGCAGTATTTT. As protein: CASSLGGEGDTQYF.

The V gene is TRBV6-2 or TRBV6-3, the J gene TRBJ1-2, with unresolved D. The CDR3 runs to 13 residues. CDR1 is MNHEY and CDR2 is SVGEGT in the germline V gene. V was clipped by 0 bases and J by 8 bases, with 10 bases between them. The CDR3 nucleotides are TGTGCCAGCAGTTACTCCCGGGAAGGCGGCTACACCTTC. This translates into CASSYSREGGYTF.

The chain combines TRBV2 with TRBJ2-5, with TRBD2 as a possible D gene (6 bases). The CDR3 has 12 amino acids. V lost 11 bases and J 5 bases, leaving 15 bases between the germline ends. CDR1 SNHLY and CDR2 FYNNEI come from the germline V gene. As DNA, the CDR3 is TGTGCCGGAGGCCTAGCGAGGGAGACCCAGTACTTC. Its translation is CAGGLARETQYF. The full variable domain, its missing parts supplied by reference TRBV2 and TRBJ2-5, is EPEVTQTPSHQVTQMGQEVILRCVPISNHLYFYWYRQILGQKVEFLVSFYNNEISEKSEIFDDQFSVERPDGSNFTLKIRSTKLEDSAMYFCAGGLARETQYFGPGTRLLVL.

This chain connects TRBV5-1 to TRBJ1-1; D might be TRBD1 (5 bases). CDR1 and CDR2 from the germline V gene are SGHRS and YFSETQ. The CDR3 loop spans 14 amino acids. V was cut by 4 bases and J by 1 base, with 11 bases left in between. CDR3 bases: TGCGCCAGCAGCCGTACAGGCCGGAACACTGAAGCTTTCTTT. The encoded protein is CASSRTGRNTEAFF.

This clone appeared a single time. The V gene is TRBV19, the J gene TRBJ2-5; weak D call: TRBD2 (6 bases). Trimming took 6 bases from V and 4 from J, leaving 15 bases between them. This CDR3 is built from 14 residues. Germline V gives CDR1 LNHDA, CDR2 SQIVND (reference sequence). CDR3 sequence: CASRDGSGGETQYF. The CDR3, as DNA: TGTGCCAGTAGGGACGGGAGTGGAGGAGAGACCCAGTACTTC.

The rearrangement joins TRBV9 to TRBJ2-7; D is undetermined. Germline assignment: CDR1 SGDLS and CDR2 YYNGEE. CDR3 length: 15 residues. The V and J ends lost 0 bases and 0 bases respectively, with 10 bases between them. The CDR3 loop reads CASSVGLESSYEQYF. The DNA for the CDR3 is TGTGCCAGCAGCGTAGGACTGGAGAGCTCCTACGAGCAGTACTTC.

The CDR3 nucleotides read TGTGCCAGCAGCCATCTTCCGTCGGGGGAAGCGCAGTACTTC. It codes for CASSHLPSGEAQYF. The chain carries TRBV3-1 (or the pseudogene TRBV3-2) and TRBJ2-7; a possible D gene is TRBD2 (6 bases). The germline gives CDR1 LGHDT, CDR2 YNNKEL (reference sequence). This CDR3 region has 14 residues. The ends were cut back, 3 bases at V and 9 bases at J, with 18 bases in the middle.

This clone was seen once. The genes are TRBV2 and TRBJ1-4, with 10 bases lining up with TRBD1. The germline V gene encodes CDR1 SNHLY and CDR2 FYNNEI. V shed 7 bases and J 7 bases; nucleotides not matched to a gene: 6. The CDR3 is 14 amino acids. Here the CDR3 reads CASKAGTGVEKLFF. The DNA for the CDR3 is TGTGCCAGCAAAGCGGGGACAGGGGTTGAAAAACTGTTTTTT.

About this clone itself: The junction departs from germline at one end; a sequencing error may be responsible. The V gene is TRBV6-5, the J gene TRBJ1-2; TRBD1 matches 7 bases. This CDR3 region has 15 residues. Germline CDR1 reads MNHEY; CDR2 reads SVGAGI. The chain's CDR3 is CASSYLEGARGGYTF. CDR3 DNA sequence: TGTGCCAGCAGCTACTTGGAGGGGGCGCGGGGTGGCTACACCTTC.

The chain is built from TRBV2 and TRBJ2-3, with TRBD1 matching over 8 bases. The germline V gene has CDR1 SNHLY and CDR2 FYNNEI. J gave up 5 bases and V 3 bases, and 1 base lay outside the gene matches. The CDR3 is made up of 13 amino acids. This CDR3 is CASSEDREDTQYF. DNA for the CDR3: TGTGCCAGCAGTGAGGACAGGGAAGATACGCAGTATTTT.

This clone was seen a few times. The V and J genes are TRBV6-5 and TRBJ1-5; no reliable D call. CDR1 is MNHEY, CDR2 SVGAGI, per germline. CDR3 length: 13 residues. Trimming pared 7 bases from V and 4 bases from J, leaving 11 bases between. This chain's CDR3 is CASILDFNQPQHF. Here the CDR3 DNA reads TGTGCCAGCATCTTAGATTTTAATCAGCCCCAGCATTTT.

This clone has more than one count but fewer than ten. The V call is TRBV6-4, the J call TRBJ2-1, with a possible D match to TRBD2 (6 bases). Trimming shortened V by 2 bases and J by 3 bases, and 11 bases separated the two germline ends. The CDR3 covers 15 residues. Germline CDR1 and CDR2: MRHNA and SNTAGT. As DNA, the CDR3 is TGTGCCAGCAGTGACCTGGCGGAGGGCTACAATGAGCAGTTCTTC. As protein: CASSDLAEGYNEQFF.

This chain links TRBV6-4 with TRBJ2-3; 9 bases match TRBD2. CDR3 size: 15 residues. V gave up 2 bases and J gave up 6 bases; unmatched junction bases: 6. CDR1 is MRHNA and CDR2 is SNTAGT in the germline V gene. The CDR3 nucleotides are TGTGCCAGCAGTGACCCTAGCGGGGCCTCGGATACGCAGTATTTT. Translation: CASSDPSGASDTQYF.

Only one count was recorded for this clone. The chain couples TRBV5-4 to TRBJ2-1; weak D call: TRBD2 (6 bases). This CDR3 spans 13 amino acids. V shed 2 bases and J shed 10 bases, with 13 bases lying between them. The germline V gene encodes CDR1 SGHNT and CDR2 YYREEE (reference sequence). The CDR3 nucleotides read TGTGCCAGCAGCTTAACAGCGGGCGTAGAGCAGTTCTTC. Protein sequence: CASSLTAGVEQFF.

This clone has only a few counts. CDR3 amino acids: CASSQDYLAGTGELFF. CDR3 coding DNA: TGTGCCAGCAGCCAAGATTACCTAGCGGGCACCGGGGAGCTGTTTTTT. The rearrangement uses TRBV3-1 (or the pseudogene TRBV3-2) and TRBJ2-2, with 8 bases matching TRBD2. The junction had 4 bases not matched to a gene; V was cut back by 0 bases and J by 4 bases. The germline CDR1 and CDR2 sequences are LGHDT and YNNKEL (reference sequence). The CDR3 runs to 16 residues.

This chain uses TRBV27 with TRBJ1-1, with 7 positions matching TRBD1. The CDR3 consists of 16 residues. Trimming removed 6 bases from V and 2 bases from J; junction bases left unmatched: 12. Germline loops: CDR1 MNHEY, CDR2 SMNVEV (reference sequence). CDR3 nucleotide sequence: TGTGCCAGCAGGCGCGCGGCCTGGGACAGAAACACTGAAGCTTTCTTT. Translating gives CASRRAAWDRNTEAFF.